A selection of T cell receptor beta chains follows, all from one sample in a study of T cells in localized non-small cell lung cancer. Sequencing was performed with immunoSEQ multiplex PCR; in TCRdb, only in-frame clones are kept and a portion is missing. This sample has tens of thousands of clones, with about 84% found just once. Source: peripheral blood, taken before any cancer treatment. These receptors were obtained from a female donor over 55 with stage I lung adenocarcinoma. Each CDR3 is given with its conserved first and last residue.

CAISQKLIPGRTNYGYTF TRBJ1-2 TRBV10-3
CASRAGDSEPNTEAFF TRBJ1-1 TRBV7-3
CASSLLGGRYNEQFF TRBJ2-1 TRBV5-1
CASRTRQGAGEKLFF TRBJ1-4 TRBV2
CASVGLSGTEAFF TRBJ1-1 TRBV12-5
CASSLDSGNQPQHF TRBJ1-5 TRBV7-2
CASSIRSAGGSNEQFF TRBJ2-1 TRBV19
CASSLSRYEQYF TRBJ2-7 TRBV7-3
CASSLSVTDRYGYTF TRBJ1-2 TRBV5-4
CASSLALDPGGTQYF TRBJ2-5 TRBV7-2
CASSVWGGRDNEQFF TRBJ2-1 TRBV9
CASSGRASGANVLTF TRBJ2-6 TRBV7-2
CASSLSQGINQPQHF TRBJ1-5 TRBV5-5
CATSRGVGRGTDTEAFF TRBJ1-1 TRBV15
CASSQSGPYNEQFF TRBJ2-1 TRBV7-3
CASSFGDGTYEQYF TRBJ2-7 TRBV27
CATRGNWGTGELFF TRBJ2-2 TRBV15
CASSSPSGRTNNEQFF TRBJ2-1 TRBV28
CASSQDDPRDRVLGANVLTF TRBJ2-6 TRBV4-1
CASSSGTGSGNTIYF TRBJ1-3 TRBV5-6
CASSNGTGAIEWGNTIYF TRBJ1-3 TRBV4-2
CASSLGQGADTQYF TRBJ2-3 TRBV28
CSVVGGEKLFF TRBJ1-4 TRBV29-1
CASSFESMNTEAFF TRBJ1-1 TRBV5-4
CAWSVGSGGVTDTQYF TRBJ2-3 TRBV30
CASSHGGGGGFYNEQFF TRBJ2-1 TRBV14
CASSPTGAVTGELFF TRBJ2-2 TRBV7-3
CASSDSVNEKLFF TRBJ1-4 TRBV2
CASSLIGFTSEQFF TRBJ2-1 TRBV5-4
CASSPVSSYNEQFF TRBJ2-1 TRBV7-2
CASSPGVSVGPLYGYTF TRBJ1-2 TRBV11-2
CASSILGANTEAFF TRBJ1-1 TRBV19
CASSLRRTGVLRYGYTF TRBJ1-2 TRBV5-6
CASSFGHGENSPLHF TRBJ1-6 TRBV19
CASSIDSGSNQPQHF TRBJ1-5 TRBV19
CASSFWGEGETQYF TRBJ2-5 TRBV6-1
CASTVPDRDSNTEAFF TRBJ1-1 TRBV10-1
CASSLAGVGTGELFF TRBJ2-2 TRBV6-5
CSVGQGIRTEAFF TRBJ1-1 TRBV29-1
CASSSIPTDTQYF TRBJ2-3 TRBV6-1
CASSLSLGLGTQYF TRBJ2-5 TRBV28
CASSVIQGVVANTEAFF TRBJ1-1 TRBV2